This TCR beta chain was documented in a study of beta chain features in type 1 diabetes (dated by TCRdb to the late 2010s). Study-wide context: Mean age, gender distribution, total cell number and subset yield did not differ between patients and healthy donors. A total of roughly 100 million sorted cells were examined across all samples, and RNA yield correlated strongly with the number of cells per subset. In the study, recently diagnosed type 1 diabetes patients and matched healthy donors were compared on the TCRB repertoires of their sorted circulating CD4+ T cell subsets. Regulatory and stem cell-like memory subsets were obtained from only 8 patients and about 8 healthy donors, while naive and central memory subsets were obtained from all 30 or so donors. What the work shows at the level of the full study, not this receptor alone: Shorter templates might have been favored by PCR, but patient and control samples were amplified and corrected together, so both groups would have been affected equally by any skew. HLA sub-analyses involved small numbers of individuals, so any influence of HLA type on TCRB rearrangement remained unresolved. Naive, central memory and regulatory TCRB repertoires appeared more similar among patients than among healthy donors. Because cDNA was sequenced instead of genomic DNA, activated cells with high expression could be over-represented, although the groups did not differ in activation or CD3 levels. Type 1 diabetes patients showed a moderate but significant shortening of TCRB CDR3 length in all four CD4+ subsets. At VDJ recombination sites, patients with type 1 diabetes made fewer insertions and deleted more nucleotides, a pattern implying thymic rearrangement abnormalities.

This clone has only a few counts. Which antigen it targets is not known. Per-base quality was not reported, and no clone a single base away is much larger than it. From each donor, a single peripheral blood sample of about 110 mL on average was drawn into heparinised tubes. A BD FACSAria II was used to sort naive, central memory, regulatory and stem cell-like memory CD4+ T cells with a panel that included CD45RO, CCR7, CD25, CD127, CD95 and CD27. All sorted populations exceeded 95% purity. Right away, PBMCs were isolated by Lymphoprep density gradient centrifugation and were stained directly, with no culture step. Samples were stained and sorted in pairs, with one healthy donor and one patient per experiment, so that batch effects were minimized. The germline V gene encodes CDR1 SGHTA and CDR2 FQGNSA. Unmatched junction bases come to 6, with V trimmed by 2 bases and J by 11 bases. Counted from cysteine to phenylalanine, this CDR3 has 13 amino acids. Here the CDR3 DNA is all that survives: 39 bases in frame from base 1.

All of the isolated RNA was reverse transcribed with the High Capacity cDNA Reverse Transcription Kit, so expressed TCRB transcripts were sequenced. Deep immunoSEQ sequencing was performed on naive, central memory and regulatory T cell samples, with an average of about 3.57 million total reads per sample. After sorted cells were lysed in RLT buffer, RNA was extracted with DNase-treated RNeasy Micro or Mini kits, with the choice depending on cell number. Each cell subset was processed separately to prevent cross-contamination, with patient and healthy donor samples processed together. Using the immunoSEQ multiplex PCR, TCRB sequences were amplified from cDNA into 87-bp fragments spanning the CDR3 region. Sequencing of the amplicons was performed on the Illumina HiSeq platform. Per the authors' processing: Synthetic template baselines were used to correct PCR bias computationally, reads within Hamming distance 2 were collapsed together, and singletons that could not be merged were discarded. By aligning reads against IMGT, V, D and J genes, CDR3 length, and insertions or deletions at six rearrangement sites were assigned. Within each subset, clonotype counts were normalized to sorted cell number, after which true diversity and Gini coefficients were computed with the tcR R package. The overlap coefficient, calculated on TCRB nucleotide sequences, was used to measure repertoire sharing. Out-of-frame TCRB sequences from naive cells were analyzed to stand in for the pre-selection repertoire. TCRdb holds this immuneACCESS table with in-frame rearrangements only. Some clones are missing; in checked studies, unresolved V genes explain under half, and the rest has no known cause. V and J calls and clone size are those listed in that table; D and trimming were worked out from the DNA. Present in this sample are 450,000 to 550,000 clones, around 30% of which were seen just once. The biggest ten clones account for roughly 0.066% of the sample.

Sequencing used naive CD4+ T cells from blood. Sample cell subset or site, as interpreted from the label and publication: true naive CD4+ T cells. This sequence uses TRBV7-2 and TRBJ1-1; TRBD1 lines up with 9 middle nucleotides. This receptor was taken from a man younger than 35 in good health. The DNA reads TGTGCCAGCAGCTTACACGGGACAGGGCTGGCTTTCTTT. Its coded protein is CASSLHGTGLAFF.